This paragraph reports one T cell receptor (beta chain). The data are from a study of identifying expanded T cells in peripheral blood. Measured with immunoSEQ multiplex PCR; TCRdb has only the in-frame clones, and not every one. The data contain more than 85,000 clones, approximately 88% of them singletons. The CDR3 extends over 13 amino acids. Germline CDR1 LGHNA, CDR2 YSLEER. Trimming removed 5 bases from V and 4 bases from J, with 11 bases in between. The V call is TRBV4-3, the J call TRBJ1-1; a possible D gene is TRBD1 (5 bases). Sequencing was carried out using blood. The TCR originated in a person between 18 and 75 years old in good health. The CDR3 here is CASSRGVATEAFF. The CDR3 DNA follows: TGCGCCAGCAGCAGAGGGGTGGCCACTGAAGCTTTCTTT.